A single sample is the source of the 8 T cell receptor beta chains below, sequenced in a study of Graves' ophthalmopathy and Graves' hyperthyroidism. The authors amplified TCR beta CDR3 regions, and they did so from RNA transcripts for repertoire sequencing. HTBI-primed RT-PCR formed the first round, and a multiplex PCR formed the second. TCRdb processed the multiplex PCR reads anew with MiXCR; each CDR3 protein has one entry. The sample has about 210,000 distinct CDR3 sequences, approximately 28% seen once. The sequencing sample was made of peripheral blood. The receptors originated from a man aged 50-60 years with Graves' ophthalmopathy.

This clonotype was recorded at least ten times. The CDR3 region is CASSQGLGTGTNTEAFF. CDR3 sequence (DNA): TGTGCCAGCAGCCAAGGACTTGGGACAGGGACGAACACTGAAGCTTTCTTT. The chain combines TRBV3-1 with TRBJ1-1, with 9 bases identical to TRBD1. This CDR3 has 17 residues. V gave up 1 base and J gave up 1 base; unmatched junction bases: 7. CDR1 and CDR2 (germline): LGHDT, YNNKEL (reference sequence).

The chain carries TRBV6-5 and TRBJ1-1; a weak D match, TRBD1 (5 bases). The V gene's germline CDR1 is MNHEY and CDR2 SVGAGI. With 2 bases removed from V and 0 bases from J, the gap between germline ends came to 13 bases. This CDR3 region has 16 residues. The CDR3 spells CASSYPRQGLNTEAFF. The CDR3 nucleotides are TGTGCCAGCAGTTACCCTCGGCAGGGATTGAACACTGAAGCTTTCTTT.

The table lists this clonotype with many counts. The chain combines TRBV6-2 or TRBV6-3 with TRBJ2-5; D ambiguous. The CDR3 runs to 14 residues. The V gene lost 6 bases and the J gene lost 3 bases, with 14 bases spanning the gap. Germline values: CDR1 MNHEY, CDR2 SVGEGT. CDR3 bases: TGTGCCAGCAGCACCCGAACTGGAAAAGAGACCCAGTACTTC. Protein sequence: CASSTRTGKETQYF.

This clonotype was detected a few times. The V gene is TRBV27, the J gene TRBJ1-1, with 7 positions matching TRBD1. Germline trimming cut 7 bases from V and 0 bases from J; bases unmatched to any gene: 14. Germline V CDR1 and CDR2: MNHEY, SMNVEV (reference sequence). This CDR3 comprises 17 residues. The CDR3 nucleotides read TGTGCCAGCACCGCGAGGGGGCTTGGATATTTGAACACTGAAGCTTTCTTT. Residues: CASTARGLGYLNTEAFF.

This clonotype was seen at least ten times. This chain connects TRBV28 to TRBJ1-2, with D uncertain. Germline loops: CDR1 MDHEN, CDR2 SYDVKM. CDR3 length: 11 amino acids. V gave up 6 bases and J gave up 5 bases, with 7 bases separating them. CDR3 in DNA: TGTGCCAGCAGCTCCAATTATGGCTACACCTTC. It codes for CASSSNYGYTF.

The sample holds a few counts of this clonotype. The gene calls are TRBV12-3 or TRBV12-4 and TRBJ1-2, with D uncertain. The CDR3 totals 12 residues. V was cut by 3 bases and J by 1 base, with 3 bases left in between. CDR3 in amino acids: CASSFSNYGYTF. The CDR3 DNA sequence: TGTGCCAGCAGTTTCAGTAACTATGGCTACACCTTC.

The V and J genes are TRBV6-5 and TRBJ1-1; no definite D call. Between the trimmed V and J ends, which lost 1 base and 0 bases, there was a span of 9 bases. CDR1 and CDR2 (germline): MNHEY, SVGAGI. The CDR3 contains 15 residues. The CDR3 loop reads CASSYLLGMNTEAFF. The DNA of the CDR3 is TGTGCCAGCAGTTACTTGCTCGGTATGAACACTGAAGCTTTCTTT.

This clonotype appeared many times. The V gene is TRBV20-1, the J gene TRBJ1-2; possible D gene TRBD1, 6 bases. Germline CDR1 and CDR2: DFQATT and SNEGSKA (reference sequence). The CDR3 extends over 14 amino acids. V lost 3 bases to trimming and J lost 3 bases, with 14 bases between them. The CDR3 DNA sequence: TGCAGTGCTAGTAGGGGGGCGCGGGACTATGGCTACACCTTC. Its protein product is CSASRGARDYGYTF.